This entry features one T cell receptor beta chain sequence. The data were obtained in a study of blood T cell repertoires in COVID-19. About the study: There were acute and convalescent COVID-19 samples, and they came from the United States, Italy and Spain.

The V gene lost 0 bases and the J gene lost 4 bases, with 13 bases spanning the gap. This CDR3 is 16 amino acids long. CDR1 and CDR2 (germline): PRHDT, FYEKMQ (reference sequence). Assay: immunoSEQ multiplex PCR; the TCRdb copy retains only in-frame clones and omits some. There are a few hundred thousand clones in the sample; around 88% occur only once, and around 0.88% lies in the top ten. The source material was peripheral blood. J is TRBJ1-3 and V is TRBV13; no definite D call. This receptor was taken from a man between 25 and 39 years old with acute or convalescent COVID-19. The CDR3 is CASSLGDWGVGNTIYF. The CDR3 nucleotides are TGTGCCAGCAGCTTAGGCGACTGGGGAGTGGGAAACACCATATATTTT. The full variable domain, with the rest looked up from reference TRBV13 and TRBJ1-3, is AAGVIQSPRHLIKEKRETATLKCYPIPRHDTVYWYQQGPGQDPQFLISFYEKMQSDKGSIPDRFSAQQFSDYHSELNMSSLELGDSALYFCASSLGDWGVGNTIYFGEGSWLTVV.